These T cell receptor beta chains were read from a single sample in a study of beta chain features in type 1 diabetes. Data came from immunoSEQ multiplex PCR; TCRdb stores just in-frame clones and leaves some out. There are over 150,000 clones in the sample; about 12% occur only once, and around 0.63% lies in the top ten. Sequenced: central memory CD4+ T cells from blood. These receptors were collected from a woman aged 18-29 years in good health. Each CDR3 is given with its conserved first and last residue. A D gene is named only where the DNA matches it firmly. Clone size, where shown, is once, few, many, or a class for clones that have expanded.

CDR3nt: TGTGCCAGCAGCCAAGCCGACGCAGGGGAAAATCAGCCCCAGCATTTT
CDR3aa: CASSQADAGENQPQHF
j_gene: TRBJ1-5
v_gene: TRBV4-2
d_gene: NA
abundance: NA

CDR3nt: TGTGCCTGGAGTGCCACCCGCGGTGGGAATGAAAAACTGTTTTTT
CDR3aa: CAWSATRGGNEKLFF
j_gene: TRBJ1-4
v_gene: TRBV30
d_gene: NA
abundance: NA

CDR3nt: TGTGCCAGCAGTCAGGACAGGGCTATCCAGCCCCAGCATTTT
CDR3aa: CASSQDRAIQPQHF
j_gene: TRBJ1-5
v_gene: TRBV11-2
d_gene: TRBD1
abundance: few

CDR3nt: TGTGCCAGCAGCTTACTCAGGGCGCGCAACCAGCCCCAGCATTTT
CDR3aa: CASSLLRARNQPQHF
j_gene: TRBJ1-5
v_gene: TRBV7-2
d_gene: NA
abundance: few

CDR3nt: TGTGCCAGCAGCCCTAAGGGGCATGAGCAGTTCTTC
CDR3aa: CASSPKGHEQFF
j_gene: TRBJ2-1
v_gene: TRBV28
d_gene: NA
abundance: NA

CDR3nt: TGTGCCAGCAGCCCCCGGACAGGGGGGGACACTGAAGCTTTCTTT
CDR3aa: CASSPRTGGDTEAFF
j_gene: TRBJ1-1
v_gene: TRBV14
d_gene: TRBD1
abundance: few

CDR3nt: TGTGCCAGCAGCCCTCGACTAGCGGAGCTCTCTGGGGCCAACGTCCTGACTTTC
CDR3aa: CASSPRLAELSGANVLTF
j_gene: TRBJ2-6
v_gene: TRBV9
d_gene: TRBD2
abundance: NA

CDR3nt: TGTGCCAGCAAAGGGACAGGATATAGCAATCAGCCCCAGCATTTT
CDR3aa: CASKGTGYSNQPQHF
j_gene: TRBJ1-5
v_gene: TRBV7-8
d_gene: TRBD1
abundance: NA

CDR3nt: TGTGCCAGCAGGGATACCGGGACAGTGAACACTGAAGCTTTCTTT
CDR3aa: CASRDTGTVNTEAFF
j_gene: TRBJ1-1
v_gene: TRBV2
d_gene: TRBD1
abundance: few

CDR3nt: TGCGCCAGCAGCTTTAGCGGGAGCCCTCAAGAGACCCAGTACTTC
CDR3aa: CASSFSGSPQETQYF
j_gene: TRBJ2-5
v_gene: TRBV5-1
d_gene: TRBD2
abundance: NA

CDR3nt: TGTGCCAGCAGCCAACTAAGCTCTGGAAACACCATATATTTT
CDR3aa: CASSQLSSGNTIYF
j_gene: TRBJ1-3
v_gene: TRBV27
d_gene: NA
abundance: few

CDR3nt: TGTGCCAGCTCCCGGTTCGCGAACACCGGGGAGCTGTTTTTT
CDR3aa: CASSRFANTGELFF
j_gene: TRBJ2-2
v_gene: TRBV27
d_gene: NA
abundance: few

CDR3nt: TGTGCCAGCAGCCGTCGAGGCCTAGCGGGAATTTTAGATACGCAGTATTTT
CDR3aa: CASSRRGLAGILDTQYF
j_gene: TRBJ2-3
v_gene: TRBV7-2
d_gene: TRBD2
abundance: NA

CDR3nt: TGTGCCAGCAGCCATGGACAGTACTATGGCTACACCTTC
CDR3aa: CASSHGQYYGYTF
j_gene: TRBJ1-2
v_gene: TRBV14
d_gene: NA
abundance: few

CDR3nt: TGTGCCACTACCCCGGGACACAAAAACATTCAGTACTTC
CDR3aa: CATTPGHKNIQYF
j_gene: TRBJ2-4
v_gene: TRBV28
d_gene: NA
abundance: NA

CDR3nt: TGTGCCAGCGTCTCTAGCGGGAGGGCCGATGTGAATGAGCAGTTCTTC
CDR3aa: CASVSSGRADVNEQFF
j_gene: TRBJ2-1
v_gene: TRBV28
d_gene: TRBD2
abundance: few

CDR3nt: TGTGCCAGCAGTTTTTTAGCGGGAGGGGATACGCAGTATTTT
CDR3aa: CASSFLAGGDTQYF
j_gene: TRBJ2-3
v_gene: TRBV27
d_gene: TRBD2
abundance: NA

CDR3nt: TGTGCCAGCAGCTTGCACTCTGGAAACACCATATATTTT
CDR3aa: CASSLHSGNTIYF
j_gene: TRBJ1-3
v_gene: TRBV5-4
d_gene: NA
abundance: few

CDR3nt: TGTGCCAGCTCACCAGCGCTAGCGGCTAGCACAGATACGCAGTATTTT
CDR3aa: CASSPALAASTDTQYF
j_gene: TRBJ2-3
v_gene: TRBV18
d_gene: TRBD2
abundance: few

CDR3nt: TGTGCCAGCAGCCCCCGGAGTTATAACACTGAAGCTTTCTTT
CDR3aa: CASSPRSYNTEAFF
j_gene: TRBJ1-1
v_gene: TRBV9
d_gene: NA
abundance: NA

CDR3nt: TGCAGCGTGTCTCGTGCCTACAATGAGCAGTTCTTC
CDR3aa: CSVSRAYNEQFF
j_gene: TRBJ2-1
v_gene: TRBV29-1
d_gene: NA
abundance: NA

CDR3nt: TGTGCCAGCCAACTCACAGGGTCCAATCAGCCCCAGCATTTT
CDR3aa: CASQLTGSNQPQHF
j_gene: TRBJ1-5
v_gene: TRBV6-6
d_gene: NA
abundance: few

CDR3nt: TGTGCCAGCAGCCCGCAAGGGACATTGGCAGATACGCAGTATTTT
CDR3aa: CASSPQGTLADTQYF
j_gene: TRBJ2-3
v_gene: TRBV7-2
d_gene: NA
abundance: few

CDR3nt: TGTGCCAGCAGTTACTCCTACAGGGGGCTTAACGAGCAGTACTTC
CDR3aa: CASSYSYRGLNEQYF
j_gene: TRBJ2-7
v_gene: TRBV6-5
d_gene: TRBD1
abundance: NA

CDR3nt: TGTGCCAGCAACAACGGGGGGTCTGGAGGCGGCTACACCTTC
CDR3aa: CASNNGGSGGGYTF
j_gene: TRBJ1-2
v_gene: TRBV9
d_gene: NA
abundance: few

CDR3nt: TGCGCCAGCAGCTTGCCATCCACTAGCGAGGATACGCAGTATTTT
CDR3aa: CASSLPSTSEDTQYF
j_gene: TRBJ2-3
v_gene: TRBV5-1
d_gene: TRBD2
abundance: NA

CDR3nt: TGTGCCCGAGACAGGGTGGGGGAGACCCAGTACTTC
CDR3aa: CARDRVGETQYF
j_gene: TRBJ2-5
v_gene: TRBV10-3
d_gene: TRBD1
abundance: NA

CDR3nt: TGCGCCAGCAGCTTACAAGGGGATGGCAATCAGCCCCAGCATTTT
CDR3aa: CASSLQGDGNQPQHF
j_gene: TRBJ1-5
v_gene: TRBV5-1
d_gene: NA
abundance: few

CDR3nt: TGTGCCAGCAGCGTAGATGAGGGGGCCGAGCAGTACTTC
CDR3aa: CASSVDEGAEQYF
j_gene: TRBJ2-7
v_gene: TRBV9
d_gene: TRBD1
abundance: few

CDR3nt: TGCGCCAGCAGCCCGGGACTCTCTACCTTGAACACTGAAGCTTTCTTT
CDR3aa: CASSPGLSTLNTEAFF
j_gene: TRBJ1-1
v_gene: TRBV5-1
d_gene: NA
abundance: NA

CDR3nt: TGTGCCAGCAGCACGACCGGGACAGGGTCCTATGGCTACACCTTC
CDR3aa: CASSTTGTGSYGYTF
j_gene: TRBJ1-2
v_gene: TRBV7-9
d_gene: TRBD1
abundance: few

CDR3nt: TGTGCCAGCAGCCTCTACGGCGGCAGGGTGAATGAGCAGTTCTTC
CDR3aa: CASSLYGGRVNEQFF
j_gene: TRBJ2-1
v_gene: TRBV7-3
d_gene: NA
abundance: NA

CDR3nt: TGTGCCAGCAGACCCGGGACAGGGGCCACTGAAGCTTTCTTT
CDR3aa: CASRPGTGATEAFF
j_gene: TRBJ1-1
v_gene: TRBV6-1
d_gene: TRBD1
abundance: NA

CDR3nt: TGTGCCAGCAGTTTAAGAGGAGGTAGCACAGATACGCAGTATTTT
CDR3aa: CASSLRGGSTDTQYF
j_gene: TRBJ2-3
v_gene: TRBV28
d_gene: NA
abundance: NA

CDR3nt: TGTGCCAGCAGCCATGGTGGGACAGGGAGAAACTATGGCTACACCTTC
CDR3aa: CASSHGGTGRNYGYTF
j_gene: TRBJ1-2
v_gene: TRBV5-6
d_gene: TRBD1
abundance: few

CDR3nt: TGTGCCAGCAGCGTATTAGGTCGTCGGGGGGGACAGGGTATCAATGAGCAGTTCTTC
CDR3aa: CASSVLGRRGGQGINEQFF
j_gene: TRBJ2-1
v_gene: TRBV9
d_gene: NA
abundance: NA

CDR3nt: TGTGCCAGCAGTTCCCCCCAGGGTGAAGGGGCAGATACGCAGTATTTT
CDR3aa: CASSSPQGEGADTQYF
j_gene: TRBJ2-3
v_gene: TRBV28
d_gene: NA
abundance: NA

CDR3nt: TGTGCCAGCACTCAGCGTCAGAACACTGAAGCTTTCTTT
CDR3aa: CASTQRQNTEAFF
j_gene: TRBJ1-1
v_gene: TRBV25-1
d_gene: NA
abundance: NA

CDR3nt: TGTGCCAGCAGGACCACAGCGGGCATGCAAGAGACCCAGTACTTC
CDR3aa: CASRTTAGMQETQYF
j_gene: TRBJ2-5
v_gene: TRBV2
d_gene: NA
abundance: NA

CDR3nt: TGTGCCAGCAGAGGGACAGGGGGCTATCAGCCCCAGCATTTT
CDR3aa: CASRGTGGYQPQHF
j_gene: TRBJ1-5
v_gene: TRBV2
d_gene: TRBD1
abundance: few

CDR3nt: TGCAGCGTTAGCGGGACCTCCACAGATACGCAGTATTTT
CDR3aa: CSVSGTSTDTQYF
j_gene: TRBJ2-3
v_gene: TRBV29-1
d_gene: TRBD2
abundance: few

CDR3nt: TGCAGCGTTGAAGATCCCGACGGGGGGATAAGCAACACCGGGGAGCTGTTTTTT
CDR3aa: CSVEDPDGGISNTGELFF
j_gene: TRBJ2-2
v_gene: TRBV29-1
d_gene: TRBD2
abundance: NA

CDR3nt: TGTGCCAGCAGTTTATCCCGACAGGGCTCCTACGAGCAGTACTTC
CDR3aa: CASSLSRQGSYEQYF
j_gene: TRBJ2-7
v_gene: TRBV28
d_gene: TRBD1
abundance: NA

CDR3nt: TGTGCCAGCAGCTCCCAGTGGGGACAGGGAGGTACCTTC
CDR3aa: CASSSQWGQGGTF
j_gene: TRBJ1-2
v_gene: TRBV7-2
d_gene: TRBD1
abundance: NA

CDR3nt: TGTGCCAGCAGCCCAACGACAGGGGGGCCCTACGAGCAGTACTTC
CDR3aa: CASSPTTGGPYEQYF
j_gene: TRBJ2-7
v_gene: TRBV5-6
d_gene: TRBD1
abundance: few

CDR3nt: TGTGCCACCCTAGGGGGGGGCCAAGAGACCCAGTACTTC
CDR3aa: CATLGGGQETQYF
j_gene: TRBJ2-5
v_gene: TRBV6-5
d_gene: NA
abundance: NA

CDR3nt: TGCGCCAGCAGCACCCACGGGACAGGGAATGAAAAACTGTTTTTT
CDR3aa: CASSTHGTGNEKLFF
j_gene: TRBJ1-4
v_gene: TRBV4-1
d_gene: TRBD1
abundance: NA

CDR3nt: TGTGCCAGCATTCTTGTCCCACGGGAGACCCAGTACTTC
CDR3aa: CASILVPRETQYF
j_gene: TRBJ2-5
v_gene: TRBV6-5
d_gene: NA
abundance: few

CDR3nt: TGTGCCAGCAGCTTAGGGCCCTTCAACACCGGGGAGCTGTTTTTT
CDR3aa: CASSLGPFNTGELFF
j_gene: TRBJ2-2
v_gene: TRBV7-9
d_gene: NA
abundance: NA

CDR3nt: TGCAGCGTTTCTGCCCTTGGGGGGTCTGAGCAGTTCTTC
CDR3aa: CSVSALGGSEQFF
j_gene: TRBJ2-1
v_gene: TRBV29-1
d_gene: NA
abundance: many